This TCR beta chain comes out of a study of blood T cell repertoires in COVID-19. The junction had 5 bases not matched to a gene; V was cut back by 0 bases and J by 6 bases. The germline gives CDR1 SGHNT, CDR2 YYREEE (reference sequence). CDR3 length: 15 residues. Data came from immunoSEQ multiplex PCR; TCRdb stores just in-frame clones and leaves some out. The data contain 80,000 to 100,000 clones, around 85% of them singletons. This clone was picked up a small number of times. This receptor was identified in a man in his 60s with acute or convalescent COVID-19. The J gene is TRBJ1-3, the V gene TRBV5-4; 8 bases map to TRBD1. The source material was peripheral blood. The CDR3 sequence: CASSLGQGYSNTIYF. In nucleotides, the CDR3 is TGTGCCAGCAGCTTGGGACAGGGGTATTCAAACACCATATATTTT.